This T cell receptor beta chain originates from a study of T cell responses to AZD1222 COVID-19 vaccine. Points from the study as a whole: Baseline serology detected seropositivity in only six or seven AZD1222 recipients. The donors showed a predominance of white British ancestry and of females, with possible underestimation of clonal diversity. Dominant at 160-218 and 743-854, vaccine-associated CD4 TCRs also spanned spike. Elevations in Spike-specific TCR breadth and depth followed administration of two AZD1222 doses.

This clone was seen once. The antigen is undetermined. Germline loops: CDR1 SGHAT, CDR2 FQNNGV. CDR3 length: 13 residues. Trimming took off 11 bases at V and 4 bases at J, with 14 bases between the two ends. Sequenced by immunoSEQ multiplex PCR; TCRdb stores in-frame clones only, minus some. This sample has around 140,000 clones, with approximately 83% found just once. The rearrangement joins TRBV11-2 to TRBJ1-4; the D gene is possibly TRBD1 (5 bases). Specimen: peripheral blood, collected on day 0 of AZD1222 vaccination. This clonotype was sampled from an adult in good health. The CDR3 region is CASAAGGNEKLFF. CDR3 in DNA: TGTGCCTCGGCCGCCGGGGGTAATGAAAAACTGTTTTTT.